The 9 T cell receptor beta chains below were found in one sample sequenced in a study of T cells in Graves' hyperthyroidism and ophthalmopathy. What was amplified from RNA transcripts were TCR beta CDR3 regions. The TCR CDR3 was amplified in a first-round RT-PCR using the HTBI primer set. TCRdb itself ran the multiplex PCR reads through MiXCR, one entry per CDR3 protein. The table includes around 580,000 distinct CDR3 sequences, more than 45% detected once. Input material: peripheral blood or thyroid tissue (not recorded which). The receptors shown here come from a young woman with Graves' hyperthyroidism.

This clonotype showed up just a few times. The chain recombines TRBV12-3 or TRBV12-4 with TRBJ2-7; TRBD1 agrees at 7 bases. The J call may be in error: the DNA end matches TRBJ2-1 better. CDR3 length: 13 residues. The CDR3 here is CASSPGTATWQFF. The DNA of the CDR3 is TGTGCCAGCAGTCCTGGGACAGCCACTTGGCAGTTCTTC.

A remark on this clonotype: The conserved final phenylalanine or tryptophan is absent from the CDR3, which likely points to a read error. The J gene is TRBJ1-1, the V gene TRBV7-3; D is uncertain. Trimming took 5 bases from V and 0 from J, leaving 13 bases between them. The CDR3 runs to 15 residues. Germline assignment: CDR1 SGHTA and CDR2 FQGTGA. The DNA for the CDR3 is TGTGCCAGCAGCCGCGGAGGCGACATGAACACTGAAGCTTTCGTT. Amino acid sequence: CASSRGGDMNTEAFV.

The V gene is TRBV7-9, the J gene TRBJ1-2; 9 bases map to TRBD1. Germline assignment: CDR1 SEHNR and CDR2 FQNEAQ (reference sequence). CDR3 length: 14 amino acids. V shed 5 bases and J 7 bases; nucleotides not matched to a gene: 8. CDR3 sequence reads: CASSITGGAAGYTF. The CDR3 DNA is TGTGCCAGCAGCATTACAGGGGGCGCAGCTGGCTACACCTTC.

This clonotype has ten or more counts. The chain links TRBV7-2 to TRBJ2-5, with 7 bases matching TRBD2. J lost 5 bases, V lost 3 bases, and 6 bases had no gene match. Germline CDR1 SGHTA, CDR2 FQGNSA. This CDR3 is built from 14 residues. The CDR3 spells CASSFGGRGETQYF. The CDR3 DNA reads as TGTGCCAGCAGCTTTGGCGGGAGAGGGGAGACCCAGTACTTC.

V usage is TRBV7-9 and J usage is TRBJ2-2; D ambiguous. Germline V gene lookup returns CDR1 SEHNR and CDR2 FQNEAQ (reference sequence). The CDR3 contains 15 residues. V shed 4 bases and J shed 7 bases, with 16 bases lying between them. The CDR3 is CASSSENSRRGELFF. The CDR3, as DNA: TGTGCCAGCAGCTCGGAGAACAGTAGACGCGGGGAGCTGTTTTTT.

This clonotype was seen just once. The CDR3: CATSDYGTGTYEHF. The CDR3 DNA reads as TGTGCCACCAGTGATTATGGGACGGGTACCTACGAGCATTTT. The genes are TRBV24-1 and TRBJ1-5, with a possible D match to TRBD1 (5 bases). Trimming took off 2 bases at V and 14 bases at J, with 18 bases between the two ends. The germline V gene has CDR1 KGHDR and CDR2 SFDVKD. This CDR3 has 14 residues.

Comment on this clonotype: A junction boundary mismatches the germline segment, possibly from a read error. The rearrangement uses TRBV2 and TRBJ1-5; 7 positions match TRBD1. Germline V gene sequence: CDR1 SNHLY, CDR2 FYNNEI. The CDR3 contains 14 residues. The CDR3 DNA is TGTGCCAGTATGGACAGGTCAAGCAATCGGCCCCAGCATTTT. This codes for CASMDRSSNRPQHF. The full variable domain, in which reference TRBV2 and TRBJ1-5 provide the parts outside the CDR3, is EPEVTQTPSHQVTQMGQEVILRCVPISNHLYFYWYRQILGQKVEFLVSFYNNEISEKSEIFDDQFSVERPDGSNFTLKIRSTKLEDSAMYFCASMDRSSNRPQHFGDGTRLSIL.

The chain combines TRBV2 with TRBJ1-2, with 8 bases aligning to TRBD1. Trimming took 6 bases from V and 7 from J; bases not matched to a gene: 7. The CDR3 is 13 residues long. The germline V gene encodes CDR1 SNHLY and CDR2 FYNNEI. This CDR3 reads CASRGQESSGYTF. CDR3 bases: TGTGCCAGCAGGGGACAGGAGTCGTCTGGCTACACCTTC.

This clonotype has at least ten counts. This chain connects TRBV9 to TRBJ2-7, with 7 positions matching TRBD2. The germline gives CDR1 SGDLS, CDR2 YYNGEE. Trimming cost V 0 bases and J 0 bases; bases outside gene matches: 6. The CDR3 consists of 16 residues. The CDR3 DNA reads as TGTGCCAGCAGCGTAGACGCTAGCGGATTCTCCTACGAGCAGTACTTC. Residues: CASSVDASGFSYEQYF.